The 20 T cell receptor beta chains presented below share a single source sample, sequenced in a study of blood T cell repertoires in COVID-19. Assay used: immunoSEQ multiplex PCR; TCRdb lists only in-frame clones, some missing. Found here are 150,000 to 200,000 clones, almost 80% of them singletons; the top ten hold 15% to 20%. The sequenced sample was PBMCs or T cells enriched from blood (not recorded which). All receptors come from a woman in her 50s who had recovered from COVID-19.

J is TRBJ2-7 and V is TRBV2, with 9 nucleotides matching TRBD1. The CDR3 has 13 amino acids. Germline CDR1 reads SNHLY; CDR2 reads FYNNEI. Unmatched junction bases numbered 5, after V lost 5 bases and J lost 6 bases. CDR3 coding DNA: TGTGCCAGCAGTAGGGACAGGGAGGGCGAGCAGTACTTC. This encodes CASSRDREGEQYF.

The chain combines TRBV7-9 with TRBJ2-5; D is perhaps TRBD2 (6 bases). Trimming took 9 bases from V and 4 from J, leaving 12 bases between them. In germline, CDR1 is SEHNR, CDR2 FQNEAQ (reference sequence). This CDR3 is 12 amino acids long. The DNA of the CDR3 is TGTGCCAGTTTGGGAGGATTAGAGACCCAGTACTTC. It codes for CASLGGLETQYF.

The CDR3 here is CASSLGLEAADTQYF. The CDR3 coding sequence is TGCGCCAGCAGCCTCGGACTAGAGGCGGCAGATACGCAGTATTTT. V gene TRBV5-1 combines with J gene TRBJ2-3; 7 nucleotides agree with TRBD2. CDR1 and CDR2 from the germline V gene are SGHRS and YFSETQ. The V and J ends lost 4 bases and 4 bases, in that order; junction bases with no gene match: 9. The CDR3 runs to 15 residues.

V is TRBV19 and J is TRBJ2-2, with TRBD2 matching over 11 bases. Trimming cost V 5 bases and J 3 bases; bases outside gene matches: 5. The CDR3 has 16 residues. CDR1 and CDR2 from the germline V gene are LNHDA and SQIVND (reference sequence). CDR3 residues: CASSSTSGTYTGELFF. CDR3 DNA: TGTGCCAGTAGTTCGACTAGCGGGACGTACACCGGGGAGCTGTTTTTT. The whole variable domain, filled in from reference TRBV19 and TRBJ2-2, reads DGGITQSPKYLFRKEGQNVTLSCEQNLNHDAMYWYRQDPGQGLRLIYYSQIVNDFQKGDIAEGYSVSREKKESFPLTVTSAQKNPTAFYLCASSSTSGTYTGELFFGEGSRLTVL.

This chain uses TRBV20-1 with TRBJ2-1; D is uncertain. Germline lookup yields CDR1 DFQATT and CDR2 SNEGSKA (reference sequence). CDR3 length equals 11 residues. Trimming shortened V by 3 bases and J by 9 bases, and 9 bases separated the two germline ends. DNA of the CDR3: TGCAGTGCTAGGGCCCCGGGTGAGCAGTTCTTC. This sequence encodes CSARAPGEQFF.

This chain joins TRBV9 and TRBJ2-7; no clear D. Trimming left V 0 bases short and J 1 base short, with 11 bases between. There are 15 residues in the CDR3. The germline gives CDR1 SGDLS, CDR2 YYNGEE. CDR3 residues: CASSVGPSDSYEQYF. As DNA, the CDR3 is TGTGCCAGCAGCGTAGGACCTAGTGATTCCTACGAGCAGTACTTC.

The chain joins TRBV29-1 to TRBJ2-5, with 7 bases that match TRBD2. This CDR3 is 13 amino acids long. From germline, CDR1 is SQVTM and CDR2 ANQGSEA. J was trimmed by 5 bases and V by 4 bases; bases with no gene match: 7. The CDR3 DNA sequence: TGCAGCGTTGTAGAACTAGCGTACGAGACCCAGTACTTC. It encodes CSVVELAYETQYF.

This clone was detected only a few times. This rearrangement joins TRBV2 to TRBJ1-2; 7 bases match TRBD1. Trimming removed 3 bases from V and 7 bases from J; junction bases left unmatched: 8. Per the germline V gene, CDR1 is SNHLY and CDR2 is FYNNEI. This CDR3 is 14 amino acids long. The CDR3: CASSDGQVGAGYTF. The CDR3 nucleotides are TGTGCCAGCAGTGACGGACAGGTGGGGGCTGGCTACACCTTC. The variable domain in full, with the rest retrieved from reference TRBV2 and TRBJ1-2, is EPEVTQTPSHQVTQMGQEVILRCVPISNHLYFYWYRQILGQKVEFLVSFYNNEISEKSEIFDDQFSVERPDGSNFTLKIRSTKLEDSAMYFCASSDGQVGAGYTFGSGTRLTVV.

The V call is TRBV6-2 or TRBV6-3, the J call TRBJ1-5; 9 bases fit TRBD1. The CDR3 is 15 amino acids. Losses at the gene ends were 2 bases for V and 5 bases for J; bases not matched to a gene: 4. Looked up from germline, CDR1 is MNHEY and CDR2 is SVGEGT. The CDR3 DNA reads as TGTGCCAGCAGTTACGGGACAGGGCTTGATCAGCCCCAGCATTTT. Its protein is CASSYGTGLDQPQHF.

This sequence joins TRBV5-1 and TRBJ1-4; D possibly corresponds to TRBD1 (6 bases). Germline CDR1 and CDR2: SGHRS and YFSETQ. V lost 3 bases and J 6 bases, leaving 12 bases between the germline ends. CDR3 length equals 14 residues. CDR3 protein: CASSSRGKDEKLFF. CDR3 bases: TGCGCCAGCAGCTCGAGGGGGAAAGATGAAAAACTGTTTTTT.

CDR3 nucleotide sequence: TGTGCCAGCAGCGGCATAGCGGGAGCCCACGAGCAGTACTTC. Its translation is CASSGIAGAHEQYF. The chain employs TRBV7-8 and TRBJ2-7; the match to TRBD2 covers 9 bases. This CDR3 region has 14 residues. V shed 5 bases and J 5 bases; nucleotides not matched to a gene: 7. CDR1 SGHVS and CDR2 FQNEAQ come from the germline V gene.

This clone has just a few counts. The V gene is TRBV7-9, the J gene TRBJ2-1; 9 nucleotides align to TRBD1. This CDR3 region has 16 residues. Germline V gene sequence: CDR1 SEHNR, CDR2 FQNEAQ (reference sequence). The trim removed 2 bases at V and 7 bases at J, leaving 9 bases unmatched. The CDR3 reads CASSLRLGTGRNEQFF. CDR3 nucleotide sequence: TGTGCCAGCAGCTTAAGGTTGGGGACAGGGAGGAATGAGCAGTTCTTC.

The V gene is TRBV6-2 or TRBV6-3, the J gene TRBJ2-7; 7 bases are a match to TRBD1. Germline V gene lookup returns CDR1 MNHEY and CDR2 SVGEGT. This CDR3 contains 14 residues. Trimming at V came to 5 bases and at J to 0 bases, leaving 4 bases not matched to a gene. CDR3: CASSVTGVSYEQYF. CDR3 in DNA: TGTGCCAGCAGTGTTACAGGGGTCTCCTACGAGCAGTACTTC.

This clone occurred a few times. The chain recombines TRBV7-9 with TRBJ1-2, with D possibly matching TRBD1 (6 bases). The germline CDR1 and CDR2 sequences are SEHNR and FQNEAQ (reference sequence). V lost 8 bases and J lost 4, with 14 bases in between. The CDR3 is 13 amino acids. CDR3 amino acids: CASRSGGLYGYTF. The CDR3 nucleotides read TGTGCCAGCCGGTCGGGGGGCCTCTATGGCTACACCTTC.

This clone was recorded only once. The rearrangement links TRBV12-5 to TRBJ2-5; a possible D gene is TRBD2 (6 bases). This CDR3 is 16 amino acids long. Trimming took 2 bases from V and 3 from J, leaving 16 bases between them. The germline CDR1 and CDR2 sequences are LGHNT and FRNRAP. The CDR3 DNA reads TGTGCTAGTGGTTTGACTACCACGGGGGAAAAAGAGACCCAGTACTTC. The encoded protein is CASGLTTTGEKETQYF.

V usage is TRBV30 and J usage is TRBJ2-7; tentative D call: TRBD1 (5 bases). The germline V gene has CDR1 GTSNPN and CDR2 SVGIG (reference sequence). The V end lost 0 bases, the J end lost 7 bases, and 13 bases lay between the germline ends. This CDR3 contains 13 residues. The CDR3 sequence is CAWSVGAPTEQYF. The CDR3, as DNA: TGTGCCTGGAGTGTAGGGGCCCCCACGGAGCAGTACTTC.

The V and J genes are TRBV28 and TRBJ1-2; TRBD1 matches at 8 bases. The V gene's germline CDR1 is MDHEN and CDR2 SYDVKM. CDR3 size: 15 residues. J lost 5 bases, V lost 8 bases, and 13 bases had no gene match. The chain's CDR3 is CASLPPDRGGYGYTF. The CDR3 DNA sequence: TGTGCCAGCCTCCCCCCTGACAGGGGAGGGTATGGCTACACCTTC.

The V gene is TRBV18, the J gene TRBJ2-7, with 11 nucleotides matching TRBD2. Germline V gene data show CDR1 as KGHSH and CDR2 as LQKENI. This CDR3 is built from 15 residues. The J segment lost 3 bases and the V segment lost 2 bases, leaving 3 bases of the junction unmatched. CDR3 nucleotides: TGTGCCAGCTCACCAACTAGCGGGAGAATCTACGAGCAGTACTTC. Translating it yields CASSPTSGRIYEQYF.

The chain carries TRBV27 and TRBJ2-7; D may be TRBD2 (6 bases). The CDR3 has 15 amino acids. Germline values: CDR1 MNHEY, CDR2 SMNVEV (reference sequence). Trimming left V 6 bases short and J 0 bases short, with 15 bases between. CDR3 loop: CASRVIGTHSYEQYF. As DNA, the CDR3 is TGTGCCAGCAGGGTGATCGGGACTCACTCCTACGAGCAGTACTTC.

At least ten counts were recorded for this clone. This chain links TRBV5-6 with TRBJ2-1, with 8 bases that match TRBD2. CDR1 is SGHDT, CDR2 YYEEEE, per germline. Losses at the gene ends were 2 bases for V and 8 bases for J; bases not matched to a gene: 6. The CDR3 has 14 amino acids. In nucleotides, the CDR3 is TGTGCCAGCAGCTTAGCGGGAGACGGTTATGAGCAGTTCTTC. Translated, it gives CASSLAGDGYEQFF.